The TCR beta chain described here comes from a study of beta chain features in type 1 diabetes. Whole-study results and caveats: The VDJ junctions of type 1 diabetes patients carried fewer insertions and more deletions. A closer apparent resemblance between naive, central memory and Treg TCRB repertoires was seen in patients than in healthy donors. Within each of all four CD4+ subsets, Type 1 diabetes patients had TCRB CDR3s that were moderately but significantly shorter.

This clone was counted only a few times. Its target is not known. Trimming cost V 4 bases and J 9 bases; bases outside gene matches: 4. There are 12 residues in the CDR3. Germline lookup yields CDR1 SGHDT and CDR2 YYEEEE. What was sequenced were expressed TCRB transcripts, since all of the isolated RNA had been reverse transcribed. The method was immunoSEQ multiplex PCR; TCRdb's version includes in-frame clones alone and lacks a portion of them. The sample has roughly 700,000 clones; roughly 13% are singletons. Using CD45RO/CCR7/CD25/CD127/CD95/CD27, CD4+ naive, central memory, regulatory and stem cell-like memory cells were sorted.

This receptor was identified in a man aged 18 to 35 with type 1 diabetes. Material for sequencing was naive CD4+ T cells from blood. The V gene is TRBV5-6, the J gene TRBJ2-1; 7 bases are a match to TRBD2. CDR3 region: CASSEGGGEQFF. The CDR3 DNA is TGTGCCAGCAGCGAGGGCGGGGGTGAGCAGTTCTTC.